Reported below is one T cell receptor beta chain. Its antigen is still unknown. These data are taken from a study of graft-versus-host responses after intestinal transplantation. Study-level background: Anti-thymocyte globulin induction preceded about 3 years of tacrolimus and steroid maintenance in all recipients.

Both intraepithelial and lamina propria lymphocytes were released by processing graft tissue. Study-level results: An association linked early post-transplant HvG declines with peak circulating GvH clone levels. Elevated graft-versus-host to host-versus-graft clonal ratios in allografts were recorded for patients with graft-donor T cell macrochimerism. There were GvH clones found in recipient marrow, and some of them appeared first in ileum or blood.

The V gene's germline CDR1 is SEHNR and CDR2 FQNEAQ (reference sequence). V lost 6 bases to trimming and J lost 1 base, with 6 bases between them. The CDR3 is made up of 12 amino acids. The repertoire was sequenced with immunoSEQ multiplex PCR; TCRdb's copy has only in-frame clones and lacks some. Of 15,000 to 20,000 clones in the sample, roughly four fifths were seen once. This rearrangement joins TRBV7-9 to TRBJ1-1; D gene unclear. Sequencing used ileum tissue, obtained 580 to 600 days after intestinal transplantation. The sequence derives from a human patient who received an intestinal transplant, so some T cells may come from the graft donor. CDR3 region: CASRPQNTEAFF. The CDR3 coding sequence is TGTGCCAGCAGACCCCAGAACACTGAAGCTTTCTTT.